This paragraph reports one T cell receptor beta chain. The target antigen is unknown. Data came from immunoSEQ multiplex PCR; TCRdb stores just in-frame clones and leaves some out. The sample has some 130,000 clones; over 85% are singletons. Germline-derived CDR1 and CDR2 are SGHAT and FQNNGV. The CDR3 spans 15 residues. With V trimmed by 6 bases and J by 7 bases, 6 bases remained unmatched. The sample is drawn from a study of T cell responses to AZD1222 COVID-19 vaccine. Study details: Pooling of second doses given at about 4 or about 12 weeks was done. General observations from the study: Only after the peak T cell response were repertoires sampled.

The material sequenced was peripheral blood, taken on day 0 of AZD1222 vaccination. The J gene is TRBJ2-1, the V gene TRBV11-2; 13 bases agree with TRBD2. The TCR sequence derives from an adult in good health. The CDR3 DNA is TGTGCCAGCAGGAGGGGGACTAGCGGGGAAAATGAGCAGTTCTTC. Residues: CASRRGTSGENEQFF.